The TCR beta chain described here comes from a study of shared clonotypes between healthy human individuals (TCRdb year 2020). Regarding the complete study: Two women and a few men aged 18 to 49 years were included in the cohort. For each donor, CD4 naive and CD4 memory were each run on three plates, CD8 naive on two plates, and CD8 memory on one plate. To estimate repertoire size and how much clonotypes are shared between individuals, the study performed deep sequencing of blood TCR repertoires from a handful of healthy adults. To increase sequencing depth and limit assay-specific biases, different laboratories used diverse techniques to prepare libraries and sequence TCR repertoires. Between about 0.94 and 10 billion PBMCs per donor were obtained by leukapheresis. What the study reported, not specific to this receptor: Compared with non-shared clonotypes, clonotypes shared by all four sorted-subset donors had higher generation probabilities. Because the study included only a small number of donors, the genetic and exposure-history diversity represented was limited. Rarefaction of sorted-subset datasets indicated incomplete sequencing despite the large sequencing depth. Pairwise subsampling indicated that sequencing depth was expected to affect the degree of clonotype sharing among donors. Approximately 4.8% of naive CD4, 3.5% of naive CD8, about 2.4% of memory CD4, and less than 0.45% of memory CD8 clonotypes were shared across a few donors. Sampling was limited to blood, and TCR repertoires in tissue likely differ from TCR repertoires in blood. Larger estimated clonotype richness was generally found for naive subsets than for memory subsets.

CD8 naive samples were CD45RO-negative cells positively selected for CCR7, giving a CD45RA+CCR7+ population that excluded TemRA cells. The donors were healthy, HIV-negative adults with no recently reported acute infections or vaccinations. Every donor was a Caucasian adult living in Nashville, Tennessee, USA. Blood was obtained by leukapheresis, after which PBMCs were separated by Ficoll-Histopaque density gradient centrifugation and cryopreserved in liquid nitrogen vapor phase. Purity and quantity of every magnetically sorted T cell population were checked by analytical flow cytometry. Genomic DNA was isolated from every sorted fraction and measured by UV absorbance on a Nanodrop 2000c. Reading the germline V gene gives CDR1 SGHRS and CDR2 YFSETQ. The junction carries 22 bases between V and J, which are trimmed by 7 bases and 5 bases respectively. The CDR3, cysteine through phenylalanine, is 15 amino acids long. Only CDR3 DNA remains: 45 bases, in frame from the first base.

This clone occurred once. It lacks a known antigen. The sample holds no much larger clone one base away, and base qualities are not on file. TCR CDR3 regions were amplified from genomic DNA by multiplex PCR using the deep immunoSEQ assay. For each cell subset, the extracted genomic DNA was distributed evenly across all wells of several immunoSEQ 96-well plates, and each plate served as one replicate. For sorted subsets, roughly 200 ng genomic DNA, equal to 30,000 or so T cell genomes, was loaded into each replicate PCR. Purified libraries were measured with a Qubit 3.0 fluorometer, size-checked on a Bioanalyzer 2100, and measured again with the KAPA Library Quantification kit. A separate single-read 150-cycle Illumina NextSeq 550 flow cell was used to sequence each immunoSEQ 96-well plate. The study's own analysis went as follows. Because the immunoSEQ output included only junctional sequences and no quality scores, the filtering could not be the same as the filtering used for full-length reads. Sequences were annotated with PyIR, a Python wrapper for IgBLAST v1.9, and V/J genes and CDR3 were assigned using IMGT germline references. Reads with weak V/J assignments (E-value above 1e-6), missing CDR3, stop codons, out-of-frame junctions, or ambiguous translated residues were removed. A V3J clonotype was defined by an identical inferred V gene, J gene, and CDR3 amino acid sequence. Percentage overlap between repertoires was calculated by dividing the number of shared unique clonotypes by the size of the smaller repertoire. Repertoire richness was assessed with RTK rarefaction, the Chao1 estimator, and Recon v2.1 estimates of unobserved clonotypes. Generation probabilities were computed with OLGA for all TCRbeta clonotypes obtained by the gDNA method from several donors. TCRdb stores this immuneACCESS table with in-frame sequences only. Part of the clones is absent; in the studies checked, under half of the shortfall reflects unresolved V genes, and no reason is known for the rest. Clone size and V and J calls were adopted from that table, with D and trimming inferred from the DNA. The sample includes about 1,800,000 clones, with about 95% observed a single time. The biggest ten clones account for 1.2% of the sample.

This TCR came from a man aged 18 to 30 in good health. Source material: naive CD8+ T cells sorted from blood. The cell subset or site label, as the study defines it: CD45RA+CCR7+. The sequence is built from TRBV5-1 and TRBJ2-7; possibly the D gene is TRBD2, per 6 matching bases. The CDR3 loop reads CASRLGTTRADEQYF. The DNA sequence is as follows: TGCGCCAGCCGACTAGGGACGACAAGGGCCGACGAGCAGTACTTC.